What follows are 25 T cell receptor beta chains derived from one specimen sequenced in a study of OX40 agonist ivuxolimab in advanced cancers. Profiled with immunoSEQ multiplex PCR; TCRdb holds only in-frame clones, not every one. The sample holds fewer than 100,000 clones, roughly 91% seen once. The specimen comprised CD4+ or CD8+ T cells sorted from blood, sampled in a trial of the OX40 agonist ivuxolimab. The receptors derive from an adult with an advanced solid tumor such as melanoma, head and neck, liver or kidney cancer.

As regards this clone: Other nucleotide sequences from this sample produce the same CDR3. DNA of the CDR3: TGTGCCAGTAAAGTAGACAGGGGAGTGTACGAGCAGTACTTC. It translates to CASKVDRGVYEQYF. The chain combines TRBV2 with TRBJ2-7; 8 bases agree with TRBD1. Trimming cost V 9 bases and J 4 bases; bases outside gene matches: 11. This CDR3 region has 14 residues. Germline CDR1 and CDR2: SNHLY and FYNNEI.

This rearrangement joins TRBV28 to TRBJ2-7; 11 bases match TRBD2. The CDR3 runs to 14 residues. V lost 5 bases, J lost 12 bases, and 12 bases stayed unmatched. The germline V gene has CDR1 MDHEN and CDR2 SYDVKM. CDR3 protein: CASSKWGLADEMYF. As DNA, the CDR3 is TGTGCCAGCAGTAAGTGGGGACTAGCGGACGAGATGTACTTC.

The rearrangement links TRBV11-2 to TRBJ2-7; D unresolved. This CDR3 has 13 residues. Trimming cost V 5 bases and J 0 bases, with 8 bases left between them. Germline V gene lookup returns CDR1 SGHAT and CDR2 FQNNGV. The CDR3 here is CASSNLYSYEQYF. In DNA form, the CDR3 reads TGTGCCAGCAGCAACCTCTACTCCTACGAGCAGTACTTC.

V and J are TRBV7-2 and TRBJ2-7, with 9 nucleotides matching TRBD2. The CDR3 is 16 amino acids. The V and J ends lost 1 base and 3 bases, in that order; junction bases with no gene match: 7. From germline, CDR1 is SGHTA and CDR2 FQGNSA. The CDR3, as DNA: TGTGCCAGCAGCTTAGGGCTAGCGGGAACGATCTACGAGCAGTACTTC. This gives the protein CASSLGLAGTIYEQYF.

The gene calls are TRBV4-2 and TRBJ2-7; tentatively, D is TRBD2 (7 bases). Germline V lookup: CDR1 LGHNA, CDR2 YNFKEQ. This CDR3 contains 16 residues. Between the trimmed V and J ends, which lost 1 base and 3 bases, there was a span of 16 bases. CDR3 in amino acids: CASSQGEGGPSYEQYF. DNA for the CDR3: TGTGCCAGCAGCCAAGGGGAGGGGGGGCCAAGCTACGAGCAGTACTTC.

J is TRBJ1-6 and V is TRBV6-5; 7 positions match TRBD1. The CDR3 sequence is 14 residues long. Germline V CDR1 and CDR2: MNHEY, SVGAGI. The V segment lost 5 bases and the J segment 10 bases; nucleotides outside the gene matches: 8. As DNA, the CDR3 is TGTGCCAGCAGTGAAGGCAGGGGGTCCTCACCCCTCCACTTT. It encodes CASSEGRGSSPLHF.

V usage is TRBV28 and J usage is TRBJ1-1; D gene unclear. Germline V gene data show CDR1 as MDHEN and CDR2 as SYDVKM. V lost 7 bases and J 4 bases, leaving 28 bases between the germline ends. CDR3 size: 18 residues. The CDR3 loop is CASTPPWRFRTMATEAFF. For the CDR3, the DNA is TGTGCCAGCACCCCCCCGTGGAGGTTTAGAACCATGGCCACTGAAGCTTTCTTT.

The chain has TRBV6-5 and TRBJ1-3; D is unclear. Germline loops: CDR1 MNHEY, CDR2 SVGAGI. V was cut by 7 bases and J by 2 bases, with 15 bases left in between. The CDR3 runs to 15 residues. CDR3 DNA sequence: TGTGCCAGCAACCCCTTAGTGAACCCTGGAAACACCATATATTTT. Translated, it gives CASNPLVNPGNTIYF.

This clone has a single count. The genes are TRBV7-2 and TRBJ2-5, with D perhaps matching TRBD1 (7 bases). This CDR3 contains 18 residues. The V end lost 5 bases, the J end lost 2 bases, and 24 bases lay between the germline ends. Germline V gene lookup returns CDR1 SGHTA and CDR2 FQGNSA. Here the CDR3 reads CASSPGLRGPRGQETQYF. The CDR3 coding sequence is TGTGCCAGCAGCCCCGGGTTGCGGGGACCCAGGGGGCAAGAGACCCAGTACTTC. Full variable domain (remainder filled in from reference TRBV7-2 and TRBJ2-5): GAGVSQSPSNKVTEKGKDVELRCDPISGHTALYWYRQSLGQGLEFLIYFQGNSAPDKSGLPSDRFSAERTGGSVSTLTIQRTQQEDSAVYLCASSPGLRGPRGQETQYFGPGTRLLVL.

The chain recombines TRBV5-1 with TRBJ2-2, with D hard to call. V shed 2 bases and J shed 2 bases, with 10 bases lying between them. The CDR3 is 15 residues long. Germline CDR1 SGHRS, CDR2 YFSETQ. This chain's CDR3 is CASSFRGENTGELFF. CDR3 nucleotides: TGCGCCAGCAGCTTCCGAGGTGAAAACACCGGGGAGCTGTTTTTT.

The rearrangement joins TRBV20-1 to TRBJ1-2; D gene ambiguous. The germline V gene encodes CDR1 DFQATT and CDR2 SNEGSKA (reference sequence). This CDR3 has 11 residues. V was shortened by 1 base and J by 7 bases, with 7 bases between the two germline ends. The CDR3 loop reads CSARAWGGYTF. The CDR3 DNA is TGCAGTGCTAGAGCTTGGGGTGGCTACACCTTC.

The chain has TRBV7-6 and TRBJ2-2; TRBD2 matches at 7 bases. The CDR3 covers 15 residues. V shed 3 bases, J shed 4 bases, and the junction held 5 bases outside the gene matches. CDR1 is SGHVS, CDR2 FNYEAQ, per germline. The CDR3 is CASSFLREVTGELFF. Here the CDR3 DNA reads TGTGCCAGCAGCTTTTTACGGGAGGTCACCGGGGAGCTGTTTTTT.

The chain uses TRBV6-5 and TRBJ2-7; D might be TRBD1 or TRBD2, each matching 5 bases. CDR3 length: 15 amino acids. Trimming cost V 5 bases and J 3 bases, with 17 bases left between them. The germline gives CDR1 MNHEY, CDR2 SVGAGI. The CDR3 sequence is CASSVFEGPFYEQYF. The CDR3 DNA reads TGTGCCAGCAGTGTTTTTGAGGGACCTTTCTACGAGCAGTACTTC.

J is TRBJ2-7 and V is TRBV5-1; possibly TRBD1 for D (6 bases). Germline values: CDR1 SGHRS, CDR2 YFSETQ. The CDR3 length is 13 residues. V shed 3 bases and J shed 5 bases, with 12 bases lying between them. CDR3 nucleotide sequence: TGCGCCAGCAGCTGGGGACAACGGGACGAGCAGTACTTC. It translates to CASSWGQRDEQYF.

This rearrangement joins TRBV2 to TRBJ2-7; tentatively, D is TRBD2 (6 bases). The germline V gene has CDR1 SNHLY and CDR2 FYNNEI. V was cut by 4 bases and J by 7 bases, with 11 bases left in between. This CDR3 spans 12 amino acids. The CDR3 protein is CASSGQGGEQYF. The CDR3 bases are TGTGCCAGCAGTGGGCAGGGAGGAGAGCAGTACTTC.

The V call is TRBV7-3, the J call TRBJ2-3, with TRBD2 identical over 8 bases. The CDR3 consists of 19 residues. V lost 1 base, J lost 0 bases, and 12 bases stayed unmatched. Germline V gene lookup returns CDR1 SGHTA and CDR2 FQGTGA. The CDR3 loop reads CASSLRGTRGVGSTDTQYF. The CDR3 DNA reads TGTGCCAGCAGCTTAAGAGGGACTAGAGGGGTCGGTAGCACAGATACGCAGTATTTT.

The V gene is TRBV5-1, the J gene TRBJ2-3, with 7 bases that match TRBD2. Germline V gene data show CDR1 as SGHRS and CDR2 as YFSETQ. V was clipped by 3 bases and J by 1 base; unmatched bases: 11. This CDR3 is built from 17 residues. CDR3: CASSSGGKTRGTDTQYF. Here the CDR3 DNA reads TGCGCCAGCAGCTCCGGGGGGAAGACAAGGGGCACAGATACGCAGTATTTT.

The chain is built from TRBV11-3 and TRBJ2-1; a possible D gene is TRBD1 (6 bases). Germline V gene data show CDR1 as SGHNT and CDR2 as YENEEA. Trimming removed 0 bases from V and 7 bases from J, with 10 bases in between. This CDR3 contains 14 residues. CDR3 bases: TGTGCCAGCAGCTTAGATCAGGGGTCAAATGAGCAGTTCTTC. It is translated as CASSLDQGSNEQFF.

This clone appeared a single time. The chain uses TRBV7-3 and TRBJ2-2; 9 bases fit TRBD1. This CDR3 contains 15 residues. Trimming at V came to 4 bases and at J to 7 bases, leaving 7 bases not matched to a gene. The germline CDR1 and CDR2 sequences are SGHTA and FQGTGA. The CDR3 DNA follows: TGTGCCAGCAGCTCCACAGGGGGCGCAGTCGGGGAGCTGTTTTTT. This translates into CASSSTGGAVGELFF.

The CDR3 region is CASSDRSHQPQHF. In DNA, the CDR3 is TGTGCCAGCAGTGACAGGTCACATCAGCCCCAGCATTTT. This rearrangement joins TRBV6-1 to TRBJ1-5; D is unclear. Trimming took 3 bases from V and 5 from J, leaving 8 bases between them. The germline gives CDR1 MNHNS, CDR2 SASEGT. CDR3 size: 13 residues.

CDR3 residues: CASSPAAVSYNYGYTF. For the CDR3, the DNA is TGTGCCAGCTCACCAGCCGCGGTGTCTTACAACTATGGCTACACCTTC. The chain combines TRBV18 with TRBJ1-2; D ambiguous. Germline V gene sequence: CDR1 KGHSH, CDR2 LQKENI. This CDR3 is 16 amino acids long. The V gene lost 2 bases and the J gene lost 2 bases, with 15 bases spanning the gap.

The chain joins TRBV2 to TRBJ2-5; the D is unclear. Germline V gene data show CDR1 as SNHLY and CDR2 as FYNNEI. Deletions cut 4 bases from V and 5 bases from J, with 11 bases between. The CDR3 runs to 13 residues. The CDR3 region is CASSGGTLETQYF. The CDR3 coding sequence is TGTGCCAGCAGTGGTGGAACCCTGGAGACCCAGTACTTC.

This chain uses TRBV19 with TRBJ1-5; the D gene is possibly TRBD1 (5 bases). Trimming removed 2 bases at V and 1 base at J, with 9 bases between. The CDR3 is 15 residues long. Germline V gene data show CDR1 as LNHDA and CDR2 as SQIVND (reference sequence). The CDR3, as DNA: TGTGCCAGTAGTATATGGGGGAAGAGCAATCAGCCCCAGCATTTT. Translated: CASSIWGKSNQPQHF. Full variable domain (outside the CDR3, taken from reference TRBV19 and TRBJ1-5): DGGITQSPKYLFRKEGQNVTLSCEQNLNHDAMYWYRQDPGQGLRLIYYSQIVNDFQKGDIAEGYSVSREKKESFPLTVTSAQKNPTAFYLCASSIWGKSNQPQHFGDGTRLSIL.

The CDR3 nucleotides are TGCGCCAGCAGCCAAGATTTACAGGGGGAGACCCAGTACTTC. It yields the protein CASSQDLQGETQYF. The genes are TRBV4-3 and TRBJ2-5, with 7 positions matching TRBD1. Germline V gene sequence: CDR1 LGHNA, CDR2 YSLEER. V was pared by 0 bases and J by 5 bases, with 3 bases of the junction left unmatched. This CDR3 has 14 amino acids.

The chain links TRBV6-6 to TRBJ2-7; 7 nucleotides align to TRBD1. Germline assignment: CDR1 MNHNY and CDR2 SVGAGI (reference sequence). The CDR3 consists of 13 residues. V lost 7 bases and J lost 7; bases outside the gene matches: 10. Here the CDR3 DNA reads TGTGCCAGCACCGGCAGGGGGTTGGGGGAGCAGTACTTC. Its translation is CASTGRGLGEQYF.